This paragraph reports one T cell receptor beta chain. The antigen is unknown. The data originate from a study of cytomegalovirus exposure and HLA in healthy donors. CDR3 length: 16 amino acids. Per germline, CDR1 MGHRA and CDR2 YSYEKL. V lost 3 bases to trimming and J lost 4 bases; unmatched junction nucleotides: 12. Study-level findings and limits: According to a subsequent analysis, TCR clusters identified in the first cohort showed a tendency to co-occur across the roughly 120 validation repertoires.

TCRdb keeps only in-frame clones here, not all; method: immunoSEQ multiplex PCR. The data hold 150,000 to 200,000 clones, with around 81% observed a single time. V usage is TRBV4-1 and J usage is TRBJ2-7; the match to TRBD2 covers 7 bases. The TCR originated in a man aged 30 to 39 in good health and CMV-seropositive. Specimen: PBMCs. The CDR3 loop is CASSQMGGVKGYEQYF. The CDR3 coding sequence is TGCGCCAGCAGCCAGATGGGGGGGGTAAAAGGATACGAGCAGTACTTC.